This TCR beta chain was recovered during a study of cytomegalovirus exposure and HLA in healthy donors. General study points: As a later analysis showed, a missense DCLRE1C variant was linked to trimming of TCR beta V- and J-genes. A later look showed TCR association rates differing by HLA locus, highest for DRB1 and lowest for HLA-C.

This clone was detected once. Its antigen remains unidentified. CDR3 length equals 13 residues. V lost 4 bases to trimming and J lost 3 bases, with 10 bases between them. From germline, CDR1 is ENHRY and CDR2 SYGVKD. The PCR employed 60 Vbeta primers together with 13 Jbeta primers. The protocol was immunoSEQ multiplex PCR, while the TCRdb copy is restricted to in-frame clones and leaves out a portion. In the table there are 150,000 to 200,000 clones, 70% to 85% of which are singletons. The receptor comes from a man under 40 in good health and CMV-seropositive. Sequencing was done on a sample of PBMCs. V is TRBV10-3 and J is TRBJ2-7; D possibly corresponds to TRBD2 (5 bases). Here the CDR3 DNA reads TGTGCCATCAGTGGGACTCCGAGCTACGAGCAGTACTTC. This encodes CAISGTPSYEQYF.